This note documents a single T cell receptor (beta chain) sequence. What it recognizes is unknown. At one end the junction does not follow the germline gene, possibly because of a read error. The data were taken from a study of glioma-infiltrating T cells. TCR alpha and beta CDR3 regions were amplified from RNA using iRepertoire nested multiplex PCR. A single record per CDR3 protein comes from TCRdb applying MiXCR to the multiplex PCR reads. The table lists more than 85,000 distinct CDR3 sequences, less than 30% of them singletons, with 35% in the top ten. Findings of the study overall: Tissue-blood divergence was below expectation in non-neoplastic patients, above in gliomas.

Germline assignment: CDR1 MNHEY and CDR2 SVGEGT. The CDR3 extends over 12 amino acids. The chain recombines TRBV6-2 or TRBV6-3 with TRBJ2-7; D call uncertain. Sequences were obtained from glioma tissue, nonneoplastic brain tissue, or PBMCs (not recorded which). The receptor's source is a human donor with low-grade glioma or glioblastoma, undergoing nonglioma brain surgery, or in good health (not recorded which). CDR3 nucleotide sequence: TGTGCCAGCACAGTGGGCTCCTACGAGCAGTGGTTC. This gives the protein CASTVGSYEQWF.